This record looks at one T cell receptor (beta chain) sequence and its context. The sample belongs to a study of shared clonotypes between healthy human individuals. Profiled with immunoSEQ multiplex PCR; TCRdb holds only in-frame clones, not every one. This table has around 1,100,000 clones, 77% appearing once. Germline V gene lookup returns CDR1 GTSNPN and CDR2 SVGIG (reference sequence). J was trimmed by 9 bases and V by 3 bases; bases with no gene match: 7. The CDR3 loop spans 12 amino acids. This receptor was identified in a man between 18 and 29 years old in good health. Some clones in this sample may be carry-over from other donors' samples. Sequences were obtained from memory CD4+ T cells from PBMCs. As for subset: CD45RA-negative fraction. The chain couples TRBV30 to TRBJ2-5; the match to TRBD1 covers 7 bases. CDR3 residues: CAWRTGSFSQYF. In DNA, the CDR3 is TGTGCCTGGAGGACAGGGTCCTTTTCCCAGTACTTC.